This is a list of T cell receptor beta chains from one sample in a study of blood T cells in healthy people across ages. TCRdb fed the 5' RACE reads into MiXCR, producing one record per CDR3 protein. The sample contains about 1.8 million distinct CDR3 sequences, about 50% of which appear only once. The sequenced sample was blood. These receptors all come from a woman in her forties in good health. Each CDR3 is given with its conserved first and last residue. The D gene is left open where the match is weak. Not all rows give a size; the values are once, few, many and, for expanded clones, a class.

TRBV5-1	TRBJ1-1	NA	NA	TGCGCCAGCAGGCCCGGGGGCGAGGACACTGAAGCTTTCTTT	CASRPGGEDTEAFF
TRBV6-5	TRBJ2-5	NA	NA	TGTGCCAGCAGTTCCTCACAGGGATGGGAGACCCAGTACTTC	CASSSSQGWETQYF
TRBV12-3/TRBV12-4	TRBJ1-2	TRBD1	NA	TGTGCCAGCAGCCGTACGACAGGGGGCGATGGCTACACCTTC	CASSRTTGGDGYTF
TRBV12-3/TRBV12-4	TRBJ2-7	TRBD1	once	TGTACCAGTGGACAGGGAACCGAGCAGTACTTC	CTSGQGTEQYF
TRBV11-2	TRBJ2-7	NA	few	TGTGCCAGCAGCTTACTGATATCCTACGAGCAGTACTTC	CASSLLISYEQYF
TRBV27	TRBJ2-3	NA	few	TGTGCCAGCAGTCCACCCTATGGGGTAGGAGATACGCAGTATTTT	CASSPPYGVGDTQYF
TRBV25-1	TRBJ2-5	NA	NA	TGTGCCAGCAGTAGACCCGGGACCCGCGGGGAGACCCAGTACTTC	CASSRPGTRGETQYF
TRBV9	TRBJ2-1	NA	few	TGTGCCAGCAGCGACGGACCCCCCCAGTTCTTC	CASSDGPPQFF
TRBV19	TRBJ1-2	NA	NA	TGTGCCAGTAGATACGGGGGCGATCGGGATGGCTACACCTTC	CASRYGGDRDGYTF
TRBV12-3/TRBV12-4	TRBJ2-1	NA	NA	TGTGCCAGCAGTAAGGGCTTAGAGCAGTTCTTC	CASSKGLEQFF
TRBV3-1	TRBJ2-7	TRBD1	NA	TGTGCCAGCAGCCAAAGGACAGGGGATTCCTACGAGCAGTACTTC	CASSQRTGDSYEQYF
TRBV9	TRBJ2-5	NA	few	TGTGCCAGCAGCGTAGCGGCACAGGGTTCAGGGGAGACCCAGTACTTC	CASSVAAQGSGETQYF
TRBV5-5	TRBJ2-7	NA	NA	TGTGCCAGCCAACCAACTGAGGTCTACGAGCAGTACTTC	CASQPTEVYEQYF
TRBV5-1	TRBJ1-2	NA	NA	TGCGCCAGCAGCGATAGACAGGAGCGTGGCTACACCTTC	CASSDRQERGYTF
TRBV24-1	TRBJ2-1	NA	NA	TGTGCCACCAGTGATTTGCGGGACCTCCATGAGCAGTTCTTC	CATSDLRDLHEQFF
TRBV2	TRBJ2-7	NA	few	TGTGCCAGCAGTGAAGGGCCAGGCTCCTACGAGCAGTACTTC	CASSEGPGSYEQYF
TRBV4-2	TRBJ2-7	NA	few	TGTGCCAGCAGCCAAGACCTAGGGGGAATTCCTTACGAGCAGTACTTC	CASSQDLGGIPYEQYF
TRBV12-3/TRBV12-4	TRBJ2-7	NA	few	TGTGCCAGCAGTTTCGGGGGGCATTCCGAGCAGTACTTC	CASSFGGHSEQYF
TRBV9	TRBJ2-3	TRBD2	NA	TGTGCCAGCAGCGTCCCAGTGGCGGGGGGTAAGACAGATACGCAGTATTTT	CASSVPVAGGKTDTQYF
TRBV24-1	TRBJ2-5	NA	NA	TGTGCCACCAGTGAAGCCCGGGGGTGGGAGACCCAGTACTTC	CATSEARGWETQYF
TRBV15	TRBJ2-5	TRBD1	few	TGTGCCACCAGCAGAGATCCGACAGGGGGCTCTTTCGAGACCCAGTACTTC	CATSRDPTGGSFETQYF
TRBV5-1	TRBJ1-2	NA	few	TGCGCCAGCAGCTTCACTCGACAGGAGGGCTACACCTTC	CASSFTRQEGYTF
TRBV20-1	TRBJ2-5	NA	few	TGCGGTGCTAGAGACAGTCTAGGCCAAGAGACCCAGTACTTC	CGARDSLGQETQYF
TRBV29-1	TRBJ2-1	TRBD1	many	TGCAGCGTTGTCGGCAGGGGGAACGTTGTTGAGCAGTTCTTC	CSVVGRGNVVEQFF
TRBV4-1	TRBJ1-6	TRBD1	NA	TGCGCCAGCAGACCCGACAGGGCAGTTAATTCACCCCTCCACTTT	CASRPDRAVNSPLHF
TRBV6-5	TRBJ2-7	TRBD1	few	TGTGCCAGCAGTTACCCGGGACAGGGTACGTACGAGCAGTACTTC	CASSYPGQGTYEQYF
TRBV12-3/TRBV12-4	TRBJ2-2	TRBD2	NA	TGTGCCAGCAGTTTATCGGCTAGCGGGGGGATCGGGGAGCTGTTTTTT	CASSLSASGGIGELFF
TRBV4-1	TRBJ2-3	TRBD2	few	TGCGCCAGCAGCCACGTGCTAAGGACTAGCGGCGATACGCAGTATTTT	CASSHVLRTSGDTQYF
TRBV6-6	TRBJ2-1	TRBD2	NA	TGTGCCAGCAGTACTAGCGGGGGGGCCAATGAGCGGTTCTTC	CASSTSGGANERFF
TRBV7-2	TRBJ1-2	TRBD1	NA	TGTGCCAGCAGCACACAAACAGGGGCCCGGCTCTATGGCTACACCTTC	CASSTQTGARLYGYTF
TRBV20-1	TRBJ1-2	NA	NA	TGCAGTGCCCTGGGGAGCGAAAACTATGGCTACACCTTC	CSALGSENYGYTF
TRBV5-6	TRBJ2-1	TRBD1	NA	TGTGCCAGCAGCTTTTCGGGACAGGGCTACGGTGAGCAGTTCTTC	CASSFSGQGYGEQFF
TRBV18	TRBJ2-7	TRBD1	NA	TGTGCCAGCTCACCGGAAGACAGGGGGCGCCTCGAGCAGTACTTC	CASSPEDRGRLEQYF
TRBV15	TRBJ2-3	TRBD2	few	TGTGCCACCAGCAAACAAGGGGGGAGCGGGGGGTTAAAAGATACGCAGTATTTT	CATSKQGGSGGLKDTQYF
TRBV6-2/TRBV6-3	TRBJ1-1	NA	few	TGTGCCAGCAGTTACTCGACGGTGAACACTGAAGCTTTCTTT	CASSYSTVNTEAFF